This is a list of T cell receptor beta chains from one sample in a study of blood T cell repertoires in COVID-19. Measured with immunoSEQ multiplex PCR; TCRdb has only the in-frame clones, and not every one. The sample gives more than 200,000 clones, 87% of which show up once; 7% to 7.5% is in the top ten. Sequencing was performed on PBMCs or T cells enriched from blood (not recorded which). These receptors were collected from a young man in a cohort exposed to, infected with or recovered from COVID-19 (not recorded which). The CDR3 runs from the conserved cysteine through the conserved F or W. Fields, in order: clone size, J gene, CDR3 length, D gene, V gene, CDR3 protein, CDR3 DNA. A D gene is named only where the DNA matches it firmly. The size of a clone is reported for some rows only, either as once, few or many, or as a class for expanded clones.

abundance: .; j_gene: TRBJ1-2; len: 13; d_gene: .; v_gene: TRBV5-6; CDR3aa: CASSFGQGRSYTF; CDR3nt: TGTGCCAGCAGCTTTGGCCAGGGGAGAAGCTACACCTTC
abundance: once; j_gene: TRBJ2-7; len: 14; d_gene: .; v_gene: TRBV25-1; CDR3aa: CASSELGTSYEQYF; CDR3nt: TGTGCCAGCAGTGAATTGGGCACCTCCTACGAGCAGTACTTC
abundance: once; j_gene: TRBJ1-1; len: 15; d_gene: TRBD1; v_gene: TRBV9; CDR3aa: CASSVGTGARTEAFF; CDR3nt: TGTGCCAGCAGCGTAGGTACAGGGGCGCGCACTGAAGCTTTCTTT
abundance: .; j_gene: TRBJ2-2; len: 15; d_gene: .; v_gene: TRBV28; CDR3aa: CASSMSGTKDGELFF; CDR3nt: TGTGCCAGCTCGATGTCGGGAACAAAGGACGGGGAGCTGTTTTTT
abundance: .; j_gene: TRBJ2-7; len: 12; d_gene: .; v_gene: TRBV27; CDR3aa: CASCPSSYEQYF; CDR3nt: TGTGCCAGCTGCCCGAGTTCCTACGAGCAGTACTTC
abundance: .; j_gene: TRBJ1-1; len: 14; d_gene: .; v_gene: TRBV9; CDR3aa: CASSGRTSGRGAFF; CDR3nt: TGTGCCAGCAGCGGACGGACTTCTGGGCGTGGAGCTTTCTTT
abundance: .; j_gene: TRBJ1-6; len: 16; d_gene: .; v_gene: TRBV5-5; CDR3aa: CASSGQRADYNSPLHF; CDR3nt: TGTGCCAGCAGTGGACAGAGGGCAGATTATAATTCACCCCTCCACTTT
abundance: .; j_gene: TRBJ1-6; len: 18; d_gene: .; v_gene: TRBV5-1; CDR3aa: CASSSRDALSSYNSPLHF; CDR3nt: TGCGCCAGCAGCTCGCGGGACGCCCTCAGCTCCTATAATTCACCCCTCCACTTT
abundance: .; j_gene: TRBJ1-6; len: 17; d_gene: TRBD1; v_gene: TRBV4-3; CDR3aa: CASSLGTEVGSDSPLHF; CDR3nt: TGCGCCAGCAGCCTAGGGACAGAAGTGGGTAGCGATTCACCCCTCCACTTT
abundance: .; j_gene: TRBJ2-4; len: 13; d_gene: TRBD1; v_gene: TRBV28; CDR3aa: CASRPGQGDIQYF; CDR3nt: TGTGCCAGCAGACCCGGACAGGGAGACATTCAGTACTTC
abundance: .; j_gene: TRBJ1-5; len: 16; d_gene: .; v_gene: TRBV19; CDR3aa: CASSIGQWRSNQPQHF; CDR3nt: TGTGCCAGTAGTATCGGACAATGGCGTAGCAATCAGCCCCAGCATTTT
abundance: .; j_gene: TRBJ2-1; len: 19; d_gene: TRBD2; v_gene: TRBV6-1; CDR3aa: CASSEGGLAGVSSYNEQFF; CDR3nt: TGTGCCAGCAGTGAAGGGGGACTAGCGGGGGTAAGCTCCTACAATGAGCAGTTCTTC
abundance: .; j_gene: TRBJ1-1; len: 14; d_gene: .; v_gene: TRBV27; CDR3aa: CASSPRKRNTEAFF; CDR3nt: TGTGCCAGCAGTCCCCGGAAGCGGAACACTGAAGCTTTCTTT
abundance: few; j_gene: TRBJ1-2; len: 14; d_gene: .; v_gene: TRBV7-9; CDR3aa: CASNQLGGGEGYTF; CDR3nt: TGTGCCAGCAACCAACTAGGGGGAGGGGAAGGCTACACCTTC
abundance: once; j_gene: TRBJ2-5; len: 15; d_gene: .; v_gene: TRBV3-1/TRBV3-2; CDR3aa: CASSQEGGRWETQYF; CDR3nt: TGTGCCAGCAGCCAAGAGGGGGGGCGGTGGGAGACCCAGTACTTC
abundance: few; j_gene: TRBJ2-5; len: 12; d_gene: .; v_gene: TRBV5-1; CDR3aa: CASSDLKETQYF; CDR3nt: TGCGCCAGCAGCGACTTAAAAGAGACCCAGTACTTC
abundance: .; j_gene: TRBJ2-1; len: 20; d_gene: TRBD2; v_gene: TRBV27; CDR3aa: CASSLGLGLAGSMSYNEQFF; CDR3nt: TGTGCCAGCAGTTTAGGCCTTGGGCTAGCGGGATCGATGTCCTACAATGAGCAGTTCTTC
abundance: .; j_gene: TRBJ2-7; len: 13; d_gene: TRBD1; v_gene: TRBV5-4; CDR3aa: CASSWGTGVEQYF; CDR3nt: TGTGCCAGCAGCTGGGGGACAGGGGTCGAGCAGTACTTC
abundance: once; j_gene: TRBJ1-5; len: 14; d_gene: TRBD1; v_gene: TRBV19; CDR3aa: CASSFRGGNQPQHF; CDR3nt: TGTGCCAGTAGTTTCAGGGGGGGCAATCAGCCCCAGCATTTT
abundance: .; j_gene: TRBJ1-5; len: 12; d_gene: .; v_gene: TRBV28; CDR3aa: CASRQRNQPQHF; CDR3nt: TGTGCCAGTCGACAGCGCAATCAGCCCCAGCATTTT
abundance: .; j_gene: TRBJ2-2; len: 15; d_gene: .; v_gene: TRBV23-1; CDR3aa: CASSRPKGHAGELFF; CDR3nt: TGCGCCAGCAGTCGCCCGAAAGGACACGCCGGGGAGCTGTTTTTT
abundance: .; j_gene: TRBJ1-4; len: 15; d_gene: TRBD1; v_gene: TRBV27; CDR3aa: CASSLYRTGGEKLFF; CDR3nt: TGTGCCAGCAGTTTATACCGGACAGGGGGGGAAAAACTGTTTTTT
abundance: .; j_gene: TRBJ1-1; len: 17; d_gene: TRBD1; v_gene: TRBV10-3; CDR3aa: CAISSRRDRASNTEAFF; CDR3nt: TGTGCCATCAGCTCCAGAAGGGACAGGGCGTCGAACACTGAAGCTTTCTTT
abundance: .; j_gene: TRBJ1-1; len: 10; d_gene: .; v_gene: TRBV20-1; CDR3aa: CSARDTEAFF; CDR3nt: TGCAGTGCTCGGGACACTGAAGCTTTCTTT
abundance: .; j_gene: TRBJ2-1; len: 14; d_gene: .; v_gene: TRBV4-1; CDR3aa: CASSLQIVENEQFF; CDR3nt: TGCGCCAGCAGCCTACAGATTGTAGAGAATGAGCAGTTCTTC
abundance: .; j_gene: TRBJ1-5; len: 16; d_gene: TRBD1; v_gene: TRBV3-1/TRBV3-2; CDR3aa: CASSQDFRGRNQPQHF; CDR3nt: TGTGCCAGCAGCCAAGACTTCAGGGGGAGGAATCAGCCCCAGCATTTT
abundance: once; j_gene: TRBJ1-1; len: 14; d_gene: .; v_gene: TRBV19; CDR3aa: CASTQLGANTEAFF; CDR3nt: TGTGCCAGTACCCAACTGGGGGCGAACACTGAAGCTTTCTTT
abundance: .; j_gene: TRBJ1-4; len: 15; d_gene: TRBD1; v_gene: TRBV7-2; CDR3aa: CASSATGGSNEKLFF; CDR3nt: TGTGCCAGCAGCGCCACAGGGGGCAGTAATGAAAAACTGTTTTTT
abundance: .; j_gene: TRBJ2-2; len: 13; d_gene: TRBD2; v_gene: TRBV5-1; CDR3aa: CASTSGRSGELFF; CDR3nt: TGCGCCAGCACTAGCGGGAGGTCCGGGGAGCTGTTTTTT
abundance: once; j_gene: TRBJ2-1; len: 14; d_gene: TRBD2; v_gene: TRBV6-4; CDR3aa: CASSEASGGNEQFF; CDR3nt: TGTGCCAGCAGTGAGGCTAGCGGGGGAAATGAGCAGTTCTTC
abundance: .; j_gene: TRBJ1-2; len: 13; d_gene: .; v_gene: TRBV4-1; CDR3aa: CASSQAWTDGYTF; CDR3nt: TGCGCCAGCAGCCAAGCTTGGACAGATGGCTACACCTTC
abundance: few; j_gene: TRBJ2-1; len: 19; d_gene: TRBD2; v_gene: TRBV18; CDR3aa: CASSPPGWTSGYEGYEQFF; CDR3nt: TGTGCCAGCTCACCACCCGGCTGGACTAGCGGTTACGAAGGATATGAGCAGTTCTTC